The 23 T cell receptor beta chains below were found in one sample sequenced in a study of cytomegalovirus exposure and HLA in healthy donors. The PCR contained 60 Vbeta and 13 Jbeta primers. Data came from immunoSEQ multiplex PCR; TCRdb stores just in-frame clones and leaves some out. Altogether around 130,000 clones are present, more than 80% being singletons, with the ten largest covering about 1.7%. Sequencing was performed on PBMCs. The origin of the receptors is a man between 35 and 55 years old in good health and CMV-seronegative.

The chain carries TRBV6-6 and TRBJ1-2; 9 bases match TRBD1. Germline V gene data show CDR1 as MNHNY and CDR2 as SVGAGI (reference sequence). V trimming: 4 bases; J trimming: 8 bases; junction bases outside the gene matches: 5. CDR3 length: 13 amino acids. The CDR3 sequence is CASSFRQGEGYTF. The CDR3 DNA follows: TGTGCCAGCAGTTTTCGACAGGGGGAGGGCTACACCTTC.

This chain links TRBV12-5 with TRBJ2-2; TRBD1 might be the D (8 bases). V was pared by 6 bases and J by 5 bases, with 16 bases between. Germline V gene sequence: CDR1 LGHNT, CDR2 FRNRAP. The CDR3 is 15 amino acids. CDR3 in amino acids: CASGLGQGGTGELFF. CDR3 coding DNA: TGTGCTAGTGGCCTCGGACAGGGAGGGACCGGGGAGCTGTTTTTT.

V is TRBV9 and J is TRBJ2-6; no clear D. Germline V gene lookup returns CDR1 SGDLS and CDR2 YYNGEE. The V gene lost 7 bases and the J gene lost 5 bases, with 4 bases spanning the gap. CDR3 length: 11 residues. The CDR3 bases are TGTGCCAGCCAGAGGGCCAACGTCCTGACTTTC. This gives the protein CASQRANVLTF.

This chain connects TRBV5-1 to TRBJ2-1; 7 positions match TRBD1. J gave up 5 bases and V 4 bases, and 15 bases lay outside the gene matches. There are 17 residues in the CDR3. Germline V gives CDR1 SGHRS, CDR2 YFSETQ. CDR3 in DNA: TGCGCCAGCAGCGGTTCTCCAGCCGGACAGGCTGACAATGAGCAGTTCTTC. This gives the protein CASSGSPAGQADNEQFF.

The sample holds one count of this clone. The rearrangement links TRBV7-9 to TRBJ2-3; D possibly corresponds to TRBD2 (5 bases). CDR1 and CDR2 (germline): SEHNR, FQNEAQ (reference sequence). Trimming pared 1 base from V and 2 bases from J, leaving 10 bases between. The CDR3 is 15 residues long. The CDR3 is CASSLVRGFTDTQYF. For the CDR3, the DNA is TGTGCCAGCAGCTTAGTCCGGGGATTCACAGATACGCAGTATTTT.

V and J are TRBV6-5 and TRBJ1-4, with TRBD1 as a possible D gene (5 bases). Per the germline V gene, CDR1 is MNHEY and CDR2 is SVGAGI. V dropped 2 bases and J dropped 6 bases, with 10 bases sitting between them. This CDR3 comprises 14 residues. The CDR3 nucleotides read TGTGCCAGCAGTTACAGGGGAGGGGATGAAAAACTGTTTTTT. Protein product: CASSYRGGDEKLFF.

A remark on this clone: Different DNA sequences within this sample yield the same CDR3. V usage is TRBV28 and J usage is TRBJ1-3; D is undetermined. Per the germline V gene, CDR1 is MDHEN and CDR2 is SYDVKM. V lost 5 bases and J 2 bases, leaving 16 bases between the germline ends. The CDR3 totals 16 residues. CDR3 DNA: TGTGCCAGCAGTCCCGTTGGTGGAGGGACTGGAAACACCATATATTTT. Protein: CASSPVGGGTGNTIYF.

V is TRBV2 and J is TRBJ2-2; TRBD2 agrees at 10 bases. The CDR3 spans 15 residues. Trimming at V came to 6 bases and at J to 2 bases, leaving 3 bases not matched to a gene. Per germline, CDR1 SNHLY and CDR2 FYNNEI. DNA for the CDR3: TGTGCCAGCAGCTTAGCGGGGGGAAACACCGGGGAGCTGTTTTTT. Translating gives CASSLAGGNTGELFF. Together with reference TRBV2 and TRBJ2-2, the CDR3 gives the full variable domain: EPEVTQTPSHQVTQMGQEVILRCVPISNHLYFYWYRQILGQKVEFLVSFYNNEISEKSEIFDDQFSVERPDGSNFTLKIRSTKLEDSAMYFCASSLAGGNTGELFFGEGSRLTVL.

This chain uses TRBV29-1 with TRBJ2-1, with 10 bases fitting TRBD1. Looked up from germline, CDR1 is SQVTM and CDR2 is ANQGSEA. The trim removed 8 bases at V and 6 bases at J, leaving 7 bases unmatched. The CDR3 has 13 residues. CDR3 bases: TGCAGCTCCTGGACAGGGGGGGGCAATGAGCAGTTCTTC. It translates to CSSWTGGGNEQFF.

J is TRBJ2-3 and V is TRBV27, with D possibly matching TRBD2 (5 bases). There are 14 residues in the CDR3. The germline V gene encodes CDR1 MNHEY and CDR2 SMNVEV (reference sequence). Deletions cut 5 bases from V and 2 bases from J, with 11 bases between. The CDR3 is CASSLWRSTDTQYF. The CDR3 region has the DNA TGTGCCAGCAGTCTGTGGAGGTCCACAGATACGCAGTATTTT.

The genes are TRBV7-9 and TRBJ1-5, with a possible D match to TRBD1 (5 bases). V lost 1 base to trimming and J lost 2 bases, with 12 bases between them. This CDR3 spans 16 amino acids. CDR1 is SEHNR and CDR2 is FQNEAQ in the germline V gene (reference sequence). CDR3 residues: CASSLGGGQGNQPQHF. The CDR3 nucleotides are TGTGCCAGCAGCTTAGGGGGTGGACAAGGCAATCAGCCCCAGCATTTT.

The V gene is TRBV5-4, the J gene TRBJ1-6; D gene uncertain. Trimming shortened V by 0 bases and J by 0 bases, and 4 bases separated the two germline ends. Germline CDR1 SGHNT, CDR2 YYREEE (reference sequence). The CDR3 runs to 15 residues. The chain's CDR3 is CASSLGSSYNSPLHF. The CDR3 DNA follows: TGTGCCAGCAGCTTGGGGAGCTCCTATAATTCACCCCTCCACTTT.

The J gene is TRBJ2-1, the V gene TRBV28; D call uncertain. The CDR3 contains 12 residues. The germline gives CDR1 MDHEN, CDR2 SYDVKM. Trimming removed 2 bases from V and 10 bases from J, with 9 bases in between. CDR3 protein: CASSLMRAEQFF. The CDR3 nucleotides are TGTGCCAGCAGTTTAATGCGTGCCGAGCAGTTCTTC.

The rearrangement uses TRBV6-5 and TRBJ2-7; possible D gene TRBD2, 6 bases. Trimming removed 2 bases at V and 0 bases at J, with 11 bases between. CDR1 is MNHEY and CDR2 is SVGAGI in the germline V gene. The CDR3 length is 15 residues. The CDR3 loop is CASSYLALSSYEQYF. The DNA of the CDR3 is TGTGCCAGCAGTTACCTAGCGTTGAGCTCCTACGAGCAGTACTTC.

To note about this clone: Other nucleotide sequences from this sample produce the same CDR3. The chain recombines TRBV5-1 with TRBJ2-1, with TRBD2 matching 9 bases. Germline V gene sequence: CDR1 SGHRS, CDR2 YFSETQ. This CDR3 is 15 amino acids long. V was pared by 2 bases and J by 4 bases, with 4 bases of the junction left unmatched. The CDR3 region has the DNA TGCGCCAGCAGCTTTTCTAGCGGGACTTACAATGAGCAGTTCTTC. Its protein product is CASSFSSGTYNEQFF.

This sequence joins TRBV30 and TRBJ2-7, with D possibly TRBD1 on 5 matching bases. In germline, CDR1 is GTSNPN, CDR2 SVGIG (reference sequence). There are 12 residues in the CDR3. V was pared by 6 bases and J by 2 bases, with 11 bases between. The CDR3 bases are TGTGCCTGTGGGGCAGGGCCCTACGAGCAGTACTTC. It specifies CACGAGPYEQYF.

The CDR3 loop is CASSEKASAGSRETQYF. CDR3 nucleotides: TGTGCCAGCAGTGAAAAGGCCTCGGCAGGGTCCCGAGAGACCCAGTACTTC. J is TRBJ2-5 and V is TRBV6-1; tentative D call: TRBD1 (5 bases). The germline gives CDR1 MNHNS, CDR2 SASEGT. Trimming took off 2 bases at V and 4 bases at J, with 20 bases between the two ends. The CDR3 sequence is 17 residues long.

The rearrangement uses TRBV5-4 and TRBJ1-2; possibly TRBD1 for D (5 bases). Between the trimmed V and J ends, which lost 0 bases and 5 bases, there was a span of 14 bases. The CDR3 extends over 15 amino acids. The germline CDR1 and CDR2 sequences are SGHNT and YYREEE (reference sequence). The CDR3 region is CASSLGQTGVYGYTF. CDR3 coding DNA: TGTGCCAGCAGCTTGGGGCAAACAGGAGTATATGGCTACACCTTC.

The chain combines TRBV7-3 with TRBJ2-1; TRBD2 matches 10 bases. The junction had 12 bases not matched to a gene; V was cut back by 5 bases and J by 8 bases. The CDR3 sequence is 16 residues long. Germline CDR1 is SGHTA and CDR2 is FQGTGA. This chain's CDR3 is CASSLGPSGREDEQFF. Written as DNA, the CDR3 is TGTGCCAGCAGCCTTGGGCCTAGCGGGAGAGAGGATGAGCAGTTCTTC.

V usage is TRBV30 and J usage is TRBJ2-1; D might be TRBD1 (5 bases). Germline assignment: CDR1 GTSNPN and CDR2 SVGIG (reference sequence). CDR3 length equals 12 residues. V was trimmed by 1 base and J by 13 bases, leaving 14 bases between them. CDR3 sequence reads: CAWSAPGIRQFF. CDR3 coding DNA: TGTGCCTGGAGTGCACCAGGGATTCGCCAGTTCTTC. Based on the CDR3 plus reference TRBV30 and TRBJ2-1, the full variable domain is SQTIHQWPATLVQPVGSPLSLECTVEGTSNPNLYWYRQAAGRGLQLLFYSVGIGQISSEVPQNLSASRPQDRQFILSSKKLLLSDSGFYLCAWSAPGIRQFFGPGTRLTVL.

This clone is a singleton in its sample. The rearrangement links TRBV29-1 to TRBJ2-2; perhaps TRBD1 as D (6 bases). The germline gives CDR1 SQVTM, CDR2 ANQGSEA. CDR3 size: 12 residues. Trimming shortened V by 4 bases and J by 5 bases, and 8 bases separated the two germline ends. As DNA, the CDR3 is TGCAGCGTTGGGCAGGGGACCGGGGAGCTGTTTTTT. Encoded protein: CSVGQGTGELFF.

This clone was seen a handful of times. The gene calls are TRBV13 and TRBJ1-3; no clear D. This CDR3 is 14 amino acids long. Germline CDR1 and CDR2: PRHDT and FYEKMQ (reference sequence). Trimming stripped 7 bases from V and 1 base from J, with 11 bases between. For the CDR3, the DNA is TGTGCCAGCACTGAAAGAGGTTCTGGAAACACCATATATTTT. The encoded protein is CASTERGSGNTIYF.

This chain joins TRBV29-1 and TRBJ1-1; D is perhaps TRBD1 (6 bases). V was cut by 1 base and J by 4 bases, with 13 bases left in between. This CDR3 spans 14 amino acids. CDR1 SQVTM and CDR2 ANQGSEA come from the germline V gene. This CDR3 reads CSVEGVQGRTEAFF. CDR3 DNA: TGCAGCGTTGAAGGGGTTCAGGGGCGCACTGAAGCTTTCTTT.